One and the same sample provided the 25 T cell receptor beta chains below, sequenced in a study of blood T cell repertoires in COVID-19. TCRdb keeps only in-frame clones here, not all; method: immunoSEQ multiplex PCR. The table has roughly 90,000 clones, approximately 86% seen once. The sample comprised peripheral blood. All receptors come from a human donor in a cohort sampled during active COVID-19.

The chain couples TRBV25-1 to TRBJ1-2; 8 bases fit TRBD1. CDR1 and CDR2 from the germline V gene are MGHDK and SYGVNS. The CDR3 is 15 residues long. After removal of 3 bases from V and 3 bases from J, the junction contained 6 bases not matched to a gene. DNA of the CDR3: TGTGCCAGCAGTGAGGTATCAGGGGGCCACTATGGCTACACCTTC. This translates into CASSEVSGGHYGYTF.

This clone was observed once. Here the CDR3 reads CARLQGAGCSEAFF. The CDR3 nucleotides are TGTGCCAGGTTGCAGGGGGCTGGGTGTTCTGAAGCTTTCTTT. The rearrangement joins TRBV6-5 to TRBJ1-1; TRBD1 aligns across 8 bases. V lost 9 bases and J lost 6; bases outside the gene matches: 12. In germline, CDR1 is MNHEY, CDR2 SVGAGI. The CDR3 has 14 residues.

This clone has at least ten counts. The chain is built from TRBV25-1 and TRBJ2-1, with TRBD2 matching 8 bases. There are 15 residues in the CDR3. CDR1 MGHDK and CDR2 SYGVNS come from the germline V gene. V shed 8 bases and J 1 base; nucleotides not matched to a gene: 7. The CDR3 DNA reads TGTGCCAGCGTGCAGGCGGGAGGTTCCTACAATGAGCAGTTCTTC. Translating it yields CASVQAGGSYNEQFF.

J is TRBJ2-7 and V is TRBV27; 7 nucleotides agree with TRBD1. This CDR3 region has 16 residues. J lost 3 bases, V lost 0 bases, and 8 bases had no gene match. Germline-derived CDR1 and CDR2 are MNHEY and SMNVEV (reference sequence). Written as DNA, the CDR3 is TGTGCCAGCAGTTTATCGGTCGGGACAGTGATCTACGAGCAGTACTTC. This encodes CASSLSVGTVIYEQYF.

The chain combines TRBV9 with TRBJ1-6, with TRBD1 matching over 8 bases. CDR3 length: 16 amino acids. V trimming: 4 bases; J trimming: 6 bases; junction bases outside the gene matches: 9. Looked up from germline, CDR1 is SGDLS and CDR2 is YYNGEE. Here the CDR3 reads CASSPTGEVRNSPLHF. CDR3 bases: TGTGCCAGCAGCCCGACAGGGGAAGTTCGTAATTCACCCCTCCACTTT.

The DNA for the CDR3 is TGTGCCAGCAGCTCCCGGGTCCTGGAGCAGTACTTC. Its translation is CASSSRVLEQYF. The chain uses TRBV11-2 and TRBJ2-7, with unresolved D. Trimming took 4 bases from V and 7 from J, leaving 11 bases between them. This CDR3 is built from 12 residues. Germline V gene sequence: CDR1 SGHAT, CDR2 FQNNGV.

The CDR3 DNA reads TGTGCCACCCTGGGGCAGGGTGGTACTACCCAGTACTTC. Protein: CATLGQGGTTQYF. The J gene is TRBJ2-5, the V gene TRBV6-5; a possible D gene is TRBD1 (5 bases). The CDR3 runs to 13 residues. Germline V lookup: CDR1 MNHEY, CDR2 SVGAGI. V gave up 10 bases and J gave up 8 bases, with 20 bases separating them.

The gene calls are TRBV11-1 and TRBJ2-5; D is ambiguous. The CDR3 spans 14 residues. CDR1 is SGHAT and CDR2 is FQDESV in the germline V gene (reference sequence). Trimming cost V 1 base and J 7 bases, with 13 bases left between them. For the CDR3, the DNA is TGTGCCAGCAGCTTAGATTCGTCCCGGGTGACCCAGTACTTC. It yields the protein CASSLDSSRVTQYF.

This sequence joins TRBV18 and TRBJ1-2, with D perhaps matching TRBD1 (6 bases). V was pared by 3 bases and J by 4 bases, with 15 bases between. This CDR3 has 15 residues. CDR1 is KGHSH and CDR2 is LQKENI in the germline V gene. The CDR3 is CASSPQQQGGYGYTF. The DNA for the CDR3 is TGTGCCAGCTCACCCCAGCAACAGGGTGGCTATGGCTACACCTTC.

The chain has TRBV18 and TRBJ2-3, with 8 bases fitting TRBD1. CDR1 KGHSH and CDR2 LQKENI come from the germline V gene. The CDR3 consists of 13 residues. Germline trimming cut 4 bases from V and 5 bases from J; bases unmatched to any gene: 2. The CDR3 sequence is CASSLGTGDTQYF. DNA for the CDR3: TGTGCCAGCTCACTCGGGACAGGAGATACGCAGTATTTT.

The rearrangement uses TRBV2 and TRBJ1-4; 9 nucleotides match TRBD1. The germline CDR1 and CDR2 sequences are SNHLY and FYNNEI. The CDR3 is made up of 14 amino acids. V gave up 3 bases and J gave up 7 bases; unmatched junction bases: 3. CDR3 region: CASSENRGLEKLFF. In nucleotides, the CDR3 is TGTGCCAGCAGTGAGAACAGGGGGCTTGAAAAACTGTTTTTT.

The rearrangement uses TRBV5-1 and TRBJ2-3; TRBD2 matches 7 bases. V lost 4 bases and J lost 2; bases outside the gene matches: 7. In germline, CDR1 is SGHRS, CDR2 YFSETQ. This CDR3 has 15 amino acids. The CDR3 region has the DNA TGCGCCAGCAGCCTGCGCGGGGGACCCACAGATACGCAGTATTTT. Translating gives CASSLRGGPTDTQYF.

V is TRBV6-6 and J is TRBJ1-4, with TRBD1 as a possible D gene (5 bases). Germline V gives CDR1 MNHNY, CDR2 SVGAGI (reference sequence). V lost 7 bases and J lost 8, with 20 bases in between. The CDR3 is 15 amino acids. In DNA, the CDR3 is TGTGCCAGCACCCAAAGGGGCGCGGTACAGGAAAAACTGTTTTTT. Translating gives CASTQRGAVQEKLFF.

This rearrangement joins TRBV18 to TRBJ1-2; D call uncertain. The V end lost 3 bases, the J end lost 4 bases, and 6 bases lay between the germline ends. The CDR3 sequence is 12 residues long. The V gene's germline CDR1 is KGHSH and CDR2 LQKENI. CDR3 in amino acids: CASSPSSYGYTF. The DNA of the CDR3 is TGTGCCAGCTCACCTTCCTCCTATGGCTACACCTTC.

This chain links TRBV7-9 with TRBJ2-3, with D maybe TRBD2 (5 bases). The CDR3 is made up of 15 amino acids. Germline V gene data show CDR1 as SEHNR and CDR2 as FQNEAQ (reference sequence). V lost 5 bases and J lost 0, with 12 bases in between. The CDR3 protein is CASSGQAASTDTQYF. The CDR3, as DNA: TGTGCCAGCAGCGGCCAAGCGGCTAGCACAGATACGCAGTATTTT.

The rearrangement links TRBV5-1 to TRBJ2-2, with TRBD1 matching over 8 bases. Losses at the gene ends were 3 bases for V and 3 bases for J; bases not matched to a gene: 7. CDR3 length: 16 residues. Germline values: CDR1 SGHRS, CDR2 YFSETQ. The CDR3 reads CASSWRQGADTGELFF. The CDR3 nucleotides are TGCGCCAGCAGCTGGCGGCAGGGGGCGGACACCGGGGAGCTGTTTTTT.

The chain recombines TRBV7-2 with TRBJ1-3; TRBD1 might be the D (5 bases). From germline, CDR1 is SGHTA and CDR2 FQGNSA. Between the trimmed V and J ends, which lost 5 bases and 2 bases, there was a span of 10 bases. The CDR3 contains 14 residues. The CDR3 nucleotides read TGTGCCAGCAGCCTACAGGAACCTGGAAACACCATATATTTT. It codes for CASSLQEPGNTIYF.

This clone is a singleton in its sample. This rearrangement joins TRBV7-2 to TRBJ2-5, with a weak D call TRBD1 (6 bases). The CDR3 is 13 residues long. CDR1 is SGHTA and CDR2 is FQGNSA in the germline V gene. The V end was cut by 8 bases, the J end by 2 bases, with 12 bases between. DNA for the CDR3: TGTGCCAGCGGGGGCCGCAGACAAGAGACCCAGTACTTC. This translates into CASGGRRQETQYF.

This clone was seen once. V gene TRBV28 combines with J gene TRBJ2-5; 12 nucleotides agree with TRBD2. The trim removed 5 bases at V and 0 bases at J, leaving 4 bases unmatched. The CDR3 runs 16 residues. The germline V gene has CDR1 MDHEN and CDR2 SYDVKM. In DNA form, the CDR3 reads TGTGCCAGCAGTCCGGGGACTAGCGGGTACCAAGAGACCCAGTACTTC. It translates to CASSPGTSGYQETQYF.

The rearrangement links TRBV27 to TRBJ1-2; a weak D match, TRBD1 (6 bases). The CDR3 runs to 13 residues. Germline CDR1 and CDR2: MNHEY and SMNVEV (reference sequence). The V gene lost 6 bases and the J gene lost 7 bases, with 15 bases spanning the gap. CDR3 protein: CASRGQGSAGYTF. CDR3 nucleotide sequence: TGTGCCAGCAGGGGGCAGGGGAGTGCTGGCTACACCTTC.

The chain couples TRBV24-1 to TRBJ2-2; 10 nucleotides line up with TRBD2. Germline V gives CDR1 KGHDR, CDR2 SFDVKD. The V gene end was trimmed by 7 bases and the J gene end by 3 bases; junction bases not matched to a gene: 7. The CDR3 length is 16 residues. The CDR3 here is CATRSSGGEDTGELFF. For the CDR3, the DNA is TGTGCCACCAGGTCTAGCGGGGGAGAGGACACCGGGGAGCTGTTTTTT.

This clone was recorded many times. The chain joins TRBV9 to TRBJ2-7; 9 positions agree with TRBD2. The CDR3 has 16 residues. Per germline, CDR1 SGDLS and CDR2 YYNGEE. V shed 3 bases and J 5 bases; nucleotides not matched to a gene: 12. This CDR3 is CASSAIAGAIGHEQYF. Written as DNA, the CDR3 is TGTGCCAGCAGCGCCATAGCGGGAGCTATTGGGCACGAGCAGTACTTC.

This clone was seen just once. This chain links TRBV27 with TRBJ1-3; 10 bases line up with TRBD1. The CDR3 has 15 amino acids. Germline trimming cut 6 bases from V and 4 bases from J; bases unmatched to any gene: 6. From germline, CDR1 is MNHEY and CDR2 SMNVEV (reference sequence). CDR3 DNA sequence: TGTGCCAGCAGGCGGGACAGGGGTAGAGGAAACACCATATATTTT. It is translated as CASRRDRGRGNTIYF.

DNA of the CDR3: TGTGCCAGCTCTTTGGACAGGACCTACGGCTACACCTTC. Protein product: CASSLDRTYGYTF. The chain recombines TRBV18 with TRBJ1-2; 7 bases line up with TRBD1. Germline trimming cut 6 bases from V and 8 bases from J; bases unmatched to any gene: 9. CDR1 and CDR2 (germline): KGHSH, LQKENI. This CDR3 has 13 residues.

This clone was detected once. This chain connects TRBV29-1 to TRBJ1-2; D is possibly TRBD1 (6 bases). Germline values: CDR1 SQVTM, CDR2 ANQGSEA. There are 12 residues in the CDR3. V was cut by 4 bases and J by 2 bases, with 8 bases left in between. In nucleotides, the CDR3 is TGCAGCGTTGGTACAGGGAACTATGGCTACACCTTC. As protein: CSVGTGNYGYTF.